What follows are 5 T cell receptor beta chains derived from one specimen sequenced in a study of glioma-infiltrating T cells. Amplification of TCR alpha and beta CDR3 regions from RNA used iRepertoire nested multiplex PCR. TCRdb re-derived calls from the multiplex PCR reads in MiXCR, one entry per CDR3 protein. The top ten hold nearly 15% of the sample, which has about 130,000 distinct CDR3 sequences, roughly 25% seen once. The material sequenced was glioma tissue, nonneoplastic brain tissue, or PBMCs (not recorded which). These receptors came from a human donor with low-grade glioma or glioblastoma, undergoing nonglioma brain surgery, or in good health (not recorded which).

This clonotype showed up many times. The V call is TRBV20-1, the J call TRBJ1-1; no clear D. There are 12 residues in the CDR3. Germline CDR1 DFQATT, CDR2 SNEGSKA (reference sequence). Trimming left V 3 bases short and J 2 bases short, with 7 bases between. The CDR3 nucleotides read TGCAGTGCTAGGCACGTCAACACTGAAGCTTTCTTT. This encodes CSARHVNTEAFF.

This clonotype was seen many times. This chain uses TRBV6-2 or TRBV6-3 with TRBJ2-1, with TRBD2 matching 11 bases. Germline trimming cut 4 bases from V and 0 bases from J; bases unmatched to any gene: 5. This CDR3 comprises 17 residues. The V gene's germline CDR1 is MNHEY and CDR2 SVGEGT. CDR3 in amino acids: CASSFPTSGDSYNEQFF. The DNA for the CDR3 is TGTGCCAGCAGTTTCCCGACTAGCGGGGACTCCTACAATGAGCAGTTCTTC.

At least ten counts were recorded for this clonotype. The J gene is TRBJ2-5, the V gene TRBV7-9, with 7 bases aligning to TRBD2. CDR1 and CDR2 from the germline V gene are SEHNR and FQNEAQ (reference sequence). The CDR3 totals 16 residues. V was clipped by 5 bases and J by 2 bases; unmatched bases: 11. CDR3 DNA: TGTGCCAGCAGCATAAAACCCACTAGCGTTCAAGAGACCCAGTACTTC. Its translation is CASSIKPTSVQETQYF.

This clonotype was seen a few times. The chain carries TRBV29-1 and TRBJ2-1, with a tentative D call TRBD2 (5 bases). Germline values: CDR1 SQVTM, CDR2 ANQGSEA. V was trimmed by 7 bases and J by 7 bases, leaving 20 bases between them. This CDR3 contains 14 residues. DNA of the CDR3: TGCAGCGCCCGCTCGGGCAGCGGTTTGAATGAGCAGTTCTTC. This codes for CSARSGSGLNEQFF.

This clonotype was counted at least ten times. V is TRBV11-2 and J is TRBJ2-3; D unclear. Germline V gene sequence: CDR1 SGHAT, CDR2 FQNNGV. The CDR3 consists of 12 residues. V lost 2 bases, J lost 2 bases, and 2 bases lay in between. The CDR3 nucleotides are TGTGCCAGCAGCTTAACCACAGATACGCAGTATTTT. Its protein is CASSLTTDTQYF.